A single sample gave rise to the 19 T cell receptor beta chains below, sequenced in a study of patients and donors after allogeneic stem cell transplantation. Using its own MiXCR run on the RT-PCR reads, TCRdb lists one record per CDR3 protein. The sample lists 70,000 to 95,000 distinct CDR3 sequences; approximately 5.2% were seen once. Sequencing was carried out using blood, either unsorted or a sorted T cell fraction (not recorded which). The receptors originated from a human donor who was either an allogeneic HSCT recipient or a stem cell or donor lymphocyte infusion donor (not recorded which). It is not recorded whose cells these are; they may come from a transplant donor.

This clonotype was seen many times. The chain links TRBV7-2 to TRBJ2-3, with a weak D call TRBD2 (6 bases). V was pared by 6 bases and J by 0 bases, with 19 bases between. CDR1 and CDR2 (germline): SGHTA, FQGNSA. The CDR3 sequence is 17 residues long. The DNA for the CDR3 is TGTGCCAGCAGATCGTCCTCCCTAGCGAGTAGCACAGATACGCAGTATTTT. Protein sequence: CASRSSSLASSTDTQYF.

This clonotype has more than one count but fewer than ten. J is TRBJ2-5 and V is TRBV5-1; 12 positions match TRBD1. The CDR3 is made up of 16 amino acids. The ends lost 2 bases at V and 4 bases at J; junction bases unmatched: 6. Germline V gives CDR1 SGHRS, CDR2 YFSETQ. CDR3: CASSFTGTGGRETQYF. The CDR3 region has the DNA TGCGCCAGCAGCTTTACCGGGACAGGGGGCAGAGAGACCCAGTACTTC.

At least ten counts were recorded for this clonotype. The chain carries TRBV4-1 and TRBJ1-1; D is perhaps TRBD1 (5 bases). Trimming stripped 0 bases from V and 4 bases from J, with 18 bases between. Germline V gene lookup returns CDR1 MGHRA and CDR2 YSYEKL. The CDR3 sequence is 17 residues long. The CDR3 region is CASSQDRSGTRGTEAFF. Written as DNA, the CDR3 is TGCGCCAGCAGCCAAGATCGATCGGGGACCCGAGGCACTGAAGCTTTCTTT.

This clonotype was detected a few times. J is TRBJ2-7 and V is TRBV20-1; the match to TRBD2 covers 7 bases. CDR3 length: 12 residues. Germline values: CDR1 DFQATT, CDR2 SNEGSKA (reference sequence). J gave up 6 bases and V 3 bases, and 5 bases lay outside the gene matches. This chain's CDR3 is CSARAREFEQYF. The CDR3 coding sequence is TGCAGTGCTAGGGCGCGGGAGTTCGAGCAGTACTTC.

This clonotype was counted many times. This rearrangement joins TRBV20-1 to TRBJ1-1; D remains ambiguous. The CDR3 has 13 amino acids. Germline CDR1 is DFQATT and CDR2 is SNEGSKA (reference sequence). Trimming took 6 bases from V and 3 from J, leaving 14 bases between them. CDR3 sequence reads: CSAHRGGDTEAFF. The CDR3 nucleotides read TGCAGTGCCCACAGAGGCGGGGACACTGAAGCTTTCTTT.

This clonotype was seen many times. This sequence joins TRBV10-3 and TRBJ2-7; the D gene is possibly TRBD2 (5 bases). Germline values: CDR1 ENHRY, CDR2 SYGVKD. Trimming shortened V by 4 bases and J by 4 bases, and 8 bases separated the two germline ends. The CDR3 has 12 residues. In DNA form, the CDR3 reads TGTGCCATCAGTGCGCTAGCATACGAGCAGTACTTC. Translated: CAISALAYEQYF.

The rearrangement links TRBV5-1 to TRBJ2-7; TRBD1 or TRBD2 may be the D gene (5 bases each). Germline lookup yields CDR1 SGHRS and CDR2 YFSETQ. This CDR3 has 13 amino acids. Deletions cut 2 bases from V and 6 bases from J, with 12 bases between. CDR3 in DNA: TGCGCCAGCAGCTTCCAGGGACCGGGCGAGCAGTACTTC. It specifies CASSFQGPGEQYF. Together with reference TRBV5-1 and TRBJ2-7, the CDR3 gives the full variable domain: KAGVTQTPRYLIKTRGQQVTLSCSPISGHRSVSWYQQTPGQGLQFLFEYFSETQRNKGNFPGRFSGRQFSNSRSEMNVSTLELGDSALYLCASSFQGPGEQYFGPGTRLTVT.

In this sample, this clonotype turned up many times. The chain carries TRBV5-6 and TRBJ2-7, with a weak D call TRBD1 (6 bases). Between the trimmed V and J ends, which lost 4 bases and 3 bases, there was a span of 20 bases. This CDR3 is 16 amino acids long. The germline V gene has CDR1 SGHDT and CDR2 YYEEEE. CDR3 residues: CASSPIPVRGIYEQYF. The CDR3 coding sequence is TGTGCCAGCAGCCCAATACCGGTGAGGGGGATCTACGAGCAGTACTTC.

This clonotype appeared many times. The rearrangement uses TRBV4-1 and TRBJ1-2, with 8 bases fitting TRBD1. The CDR3 length is 17 residues. Germline lookup yields CDR1 MGHRA and CDR2 YSYEKL. The V and J ends lost 2 bases and 8 bases, in that order; junction bases with no gene match: 16. CDR3 DNA: TGCGCCAGCAGCCAACCCGGGACAGGAAACACCGGGGAGGGCTACACCTTC. This translates into CASSQPGTGNTGEGYTF.

The sample holds many counts of this clonotype. V and J are TRBV19 and TRBJ2-1; D possibly corresponds to TRBD2 (6 bases). V lost 5 bases and J lost 0, with 11 bases in between. Germline assignment: CDR1 LNHDA and CDR2 SQIVND (reference sequence). The CDR3 runs 15 residues. CDR3 nucleotide sequence: TGTGCCAGTAGTGGGGCGGGGCGCTCCTACAATGAGCAGTTCTTC. Protein: CASSGAGRSYNEQFF.

This clonotype was detected ten times or more. This sequence joins TRBV6-2 or TRBV6-3 and TRBJ2-2; tentatively, D is TRBD2 (7 bases). Trimming cost V 10 bases and J 7 bases, with 28 bases left between them. The CDR3 consists of 17 residues. The V gene's germline CDR1 is MNHEY and CDR2 SVGEGT. In nucleotides, the CDR3 is TGTGCCACCGGGACATTCCGGGACTACCAGAAGTTCGGGGAGCTGTTTTTT. Residues: CATGTFRDYQKFGELFF.

The J gene is TRBJ2-1, the V gene TRBV13; unclear D gene. The CDR3 runs 15 residues. Germline CDR1 and CDR2: PRHDT and FYEKMQ (reference sequence). Trimming removed 0 bases from V and 7 bases from J, with 13 bases in between. CDR3 residues: CASSLGSPRLNEQFF. In DNA, the CDR3 is TGTGCCAGCAGCTTAGGGAGCCCCCGACTTAATGAGCAGTTCTTC. The full variable domain, in which reference TRBV13 and TRBJ2-1 provide the parts outside the CDR3, is AAGVIQSPRHLIKEKRETATLKCYPIPRHDTVYWYQQGPGQDPQFLISFYEKMQSDKGSIPDRFSAQQFSDYHSELNMSSLELGDSALYFCASSLGSPRLNEQFFGPGTRLTVL.

Ten or more counts support this clonotype. V is TRBV19 and J is TRBJ1-2; 10 nucleotides align to TRBD1. The CDR3 runs to 13 residues. In germline, CDR1 is LNHDA, CDR2 SQIVND (reference sequence). Trimming cost V 4 bases and J 7 bases; bases outside gene matches: 3. The CDR3 DNA follows: TGTGCCAGTAGTACCCGGGACAGGGGTGGCTACACCTTC. Residues: CASSTRDRGGYTF.

This clonotype has a count of ten or more. The chain recombines TRBV10-3 with TRBJ2-5; D may be TRBD2 (5 bases). The germline gives CDR1 ENHRY, CDR2 SYGVKD. The length of the CDR3 is 14 residues. V lost 0 bases, J lost 1 base, and 6 bases lay in between. Here the CDR3 reads CAISESGSQETQYF. The CDR3 DNA is TGTGCCATCAGTGAGTCGGGGAGCCAAGAGACCCAGTACTTC.

This clonotype has a count of ten or more. J is TRBJ1-6 and V is TRBV3-1; possible D gene TRBD1, 6 bases. CDR3 length equals 15 residues. CDR1 is LGHDT, CDR2 YNNKEL, per germline (reference sequence). Trimming removed 4 bases from V and 7 bases from J, with 14 bases in between. The CDR3 here is CASSPGGIENSPLHF. The CDR3 coding sequence is TGTGCCAGCAGCCCGGGGGGCATCGAGAATTCACCCCTCCACTTT.

This clonotype was observed a few times. The rearrangement joins TRBV5-6 to TRBJ1-3; tentative D call: TRBD1 (5 bases). The CDR3 sequence is 17 residues long. V shed 4 bases and J shed 1 base, with 18 bases lying between them. Germline V gene sequence: CDR1 SGHDT, CDR2 YYEEEE. The CDR3: CASSNWDSLGSGNTIYF. DNA for the CDR3: TGTGCCAGCAGCAACTGGGACTCCCTGGGATCTGGAAACACCATATATTTT.

This clonotype was picked up many times. V usage is TRBV27 and J usage is TRBJ1-1, with 9 bases matching TRBD1. From germline, CDR1 is MNHEY and CDR2 SMNVEV (reference sequence). V shed 6 bases, J shed 6 bases, and the junction held 11 bases outside the gene matches. This CDR3 region has 15 residues. CDR3 in DNA: TGTGCCAGCAGAGTAGGGACAGGGATTTTCTCTGAAGCTTTCTTT. Its translation: CASRVGTGIFSEAFF.

Many counts were recorded for this clonotype. V and J are TRBV5-1 and TRBJ2-5; TRBD2 matches at 8 bases. The V gene end was trimmed by 6 bases and the J gene end by 5 bases; junction bases not matched to a gene: 9. The germline gives CDR1 SGHRS, CDR2 YFSETQ. The CDR3 totals 14 residues. Written as DNA, the CDR3 is TGCGCCAGCAACCCGGGAGGGCTAATGGAGACCCAGTACTTC. Translated, it gives CASNPGGLMETQYF. The full variable domain, in which reference TRBV5-1 and TRBJ2-5 provide the parts outside the CDR3, is KAGVTQTPRYLIKTRGQQVTLSCSPISGHRSVSWYQQTPGQGLQFLFEYFSETQRNKGNFPGRFSGRQFSNSRSEMNVSTLELGDSALYLCASNPGGLMETQYFGPGTRLLVL.

This clonotype has ten or more counts. Here the CDR3 DNA reads TGTGCCAGCAGCCCATCCTCGGGACCTGGTGAGCAGTTCTTC. It is translated as CASSPSSGPGEQFF. This chain uses TRBV3-1 with TRBJ2-1; D assignment may be TRBD1 or TRBD2 (5 bases each). The V gene lost 4 bases and the J gene lost 9 bases, with 16 bases spanning the gap. The CDR3 length is 14 residues. Germline values: CDR1 LGHDT, CDR2 YNNKEL (reference sequence).